These 22 T cell receptor beta chains were all obtained from the same sample, sequenced in a study of T-cell memory formation after mild COVID-19. One entry per CDR3 protein, called by TCRdb with MiXCR from the 5' RACE reads. Among more than 250,000 distinct CDR3 sequences listed, 16% were seen once. Material: PBMCs or a T cell subset sorted from them (not recorded which). Receptors originate from a man younger than 35 who had mild COVID-19 (a few samples of this study predate the infection). Cell type and time point are not known.

This rearrangement joins TRBV20-1 to TRBJ2-5; D possibly corresponds to TRBD1 (6 bases). Germline CDR1 and CDR2: DFQATT and SNEGSKA (reference sequence). V was pared by 5 bases and J by 2 bases, with 21 bases between. This CDR3 contains 16 residues. CDR3 sequence reads: CSALPARGHRQETQYF. DNA for the CDR3: TGCAGTGCTCTACCAGCCAGGGGCCACAGACAAGAGACCCAGTACTTC.

This clonotype was seen ten or more times. The chain uses TRBV12-3 or TRBV12-4 and TRBJ2-1; no clear D. Trimming pared 2 bases from V and 8 bases from J, leaving 13 bases between. This CDR3 has 14 residues. The DNA of the CDR3 is TGTGCCAGCAGTTTACTGTTCCCCTGGGATGAGCAGTTCTTC. Its protein is CASSLLFPWDEQFF.

This clonotype came up a few times. The chain joins TRBV5-4 to TRBJ1-1; weak D call: TRBD1 (5 bases). V shed 4 bases and J shed 0 bases, with 10 bases lying between them. The CDR3 consists of 14 residues. Germline loops: CDR1 SGHNT, CDR2 YYREEE (reference sequence). The CDR3 reads CASSATVMNTEAFF. In DNA, the CDR3 is TGTGCCAGCAGCGCGACAGTTATGAACACTGAAGCTTTCTTT. Full variable domain (missing parts from reference TRBV5-4 and TRBJ1-1): ETGVTQSPTHLIKTRGQQVTLRCSSQSGHNTVSWYQQALGQGPQFIFQYYREEENGRGNFPPRFSGLQFPNYSSELNVNALELDDSALYLCASSATVMNTEAFFGQGTRLTVV.

This clonotype showed up just a few times. The genes are TRBV5-1 and TRBJ1-4, with D maybe TRBD1 (5 bases). Germline CDR1 and CDR2: SGHRS and YFSETQ. V was shortened by 4 bases and J by 4 bases, with 14 bases between the two germline ends. This CDR3 comprises 15 residues. The CDR3 bases are TGCGCCAGCAGCGGGGGGACGGCCCATAATGAAAAACTGTTTTTT. This sequence encodes CASSGGTAHNEKLFF.

This clonotype was seen a few times. The chain couples TRBV6-5 to TRBJ1-2, with TRBD1 matching 9 bases. Germline values: CDR1 MNHEY, CDR2 SVGAGI. CDR3 size: 13 residues. The V gene end was trimmed by 5 bases and the J gene end by 8 bases; junction bases not matched to a gene: 6. CDR3 bases: TGTGCCAGCAGTAAACAGGGGGCGTGGGGCTACACCTTC. Amino acids: CASSKQGAWGYTF.

The rearrangement joins TRBV6-2 or TRBV6-3 to TRBJ1-1; 11 bases are shared with TRBD1. Per germline, CDR1 MNHEY and CDR2 SVGEGT. CDR3 length: 15 residues. The ends lost 2 bases at V and 3 bases at J; junction bases unmatched: 2. The CDR3 region is CASSYGTGGDTEAFF. Here the CDR3 DNA reads TGTGCCAGCAGTTACGGGACAGGGGGGGACACTGAAGCTTTCTTT.

This clonotype was seen a few times. The genes are TRBV12-3 or TRBV12-4 and TRBJ1-1, with 8 bases identical to TRBD1. Losses at the gene ends were 6 bases for V and 4 bases for J; bases not matched to a gene: 4. This CDR3 has 13 amino acids. The CDR3 reads CASRPTGVTEAFF. The DNA for the CDR3 is TGTGCCAGCAGACCGACAGGGGTCACTGAAGCTTTCTTT.

This clonotype was seen a handful of times. The J gene is TRBJ2-5, the V gene TRBV20-1; D tentatively reads TRBD1 or TRBD2 (5 bases each). Trimming pared 0 bases from V and 5 bases from J, leaving 13 bases between. CDR3 size: 14 residues. Germline lookup yields CDR1 DFQATT and CDR2 SNEGSKA (reference sequence). CDR3 sequence: CSAREGTHHETQYF. CDR3 nucleotides: TGCAGTGCTAGAGAAGGGACCCATCACGAGACCCAGTACTTC.

The genes are TRBV7-2 and TRBJ2-7; D remains ambiguous. Germline CDR1 reads SGHTA; CDR2 reads FQGNSA. The CDR3 loop spans 15 amino acids. V gave up 2 bases and J gave up 2 bases, with 13 bases separating them. In DNA form, the CDR3 reads TGTGCCAGCAGCTTATCGGCTGCGCTGCCCTACGAGCAGTACTTC. Protein product: CASSLSAALPYEQYF.

This clonotype was picked up a small number of times. This chain uses TRBV6-5 with TRBJ1-3, with D unresolved. The CDR3 extends over 15 amino acids. V lost 2 bases to trimming and J lost 0 bases, with 8 bases between them. CDR1 is MNHEY and CDR2 is SVGAGI in the germline V gene. CDR3 sequence: CASSYDQSSGNTIYF. The CDR3 DNA sequence: TGTGCCAGCAGTTACGATCAGAGCTCTGGAAACACCATATATTTT.

Only a few counts were recorded for this clonotype. This chain connects TRBV7-9 to TRBJ1-1, with D possibly being TRBD1 (5 bases). The CDR3 loop spans 14 amino acids. The ends were cut back, 5 bases at V and 2 bases at J, with 12 bases in the middle. CDR1 and CDR2 from the germline V gene are SEHNR and FQNEAQ (reference sequence). The CDR3 nucleotides read TGTGCCAGCAGCCAGATTGGGGCCAACACTGAAGCTTTCTTT. It specifies CASSQIGANTEAFF.

The V and J genes are TRBV24-1 and TRBJ1-2, with 7 positions matching TRBD1. Germline CDR1 reads KGHDR; CDR2 reads SFDVKD. The CDR3 is 14 amino acids. The ends lost 2 bases at V and 2 bases at J; junction bases unmatched: 1. The CDR3 nucleotides are TGTGCCACCAGTGATTCGGACAGGAACTATGGCTACACCTTC. Residues: CATSDSDRNYGYTF.

The chain carries TRBV29-1 and TRBJ2-3; D is perhaps TRBD2 (6 bases). V lost 0 bases, J lost 2 bases, and 15 bases lay in between. The CDR3 is made up of 16 amino acids. Germline V gives CDR1 SQVTM, CDR2 ANQGSEA. The CDR3 is CSVEDPGTQLTDTQYF. The CDR3 DNA is TGCAGCGTTGAAGATCCCGGGACTCAGCTCACAGATACGCAGTATTTT.

This clonotype was counted only a few times. V is TRBV6-5 and J is TRBJ2-5; 10 bases match TRBD1. J was trimmed by 7 bases and V by 2 bases; bases with no gene match: 1. Germline V gives CDR1 MNHEY, CDR2 SVGAGI. This CDR3 region has 13 residues. The CDR3 sequence: CASSYGQGVTQYF. DNA of the CDR3: TGTGCCAGCAGTTACGGACAGGGGGTGACCCAGTACTTC.

This clonotype was observed at least ten times. CDR3 sequence reads: CASRADADTQYF. The CDR3 bases are TGCGCCAGCAGGGCTGATGCGGATACGCAGTATTTT. V usage is TRBV5-1 and J usage is TRBJ2-3; D call uncertain. CDR1 is SGHRS and CDR2 is YFSETQ in the germline V gene. CDR3 size: 12 residues. Trimming removed 5 bases at V and 6 bases at J, with 10 bases between.

Many counts were recorded for this clonotype. The chain couples TRBV12-5 to TRBJ1-1; D remains ambiguous. Germline V lookup: CDR1 LGHNT, CDR2 FRNRAP. This CDR3 contains 16 residues. The germline V and J ends were trimmed by 6 bases and 4 bases, with 21 bases remaining between them. CDR3 DNA: TGTGCTAGTGGCGACCTGGGCCTTTCGTCGGGCACTGAAGCTTTCTTT. Translated: CASGDLGLSSGTEAFF.

This clonotype was detected only a few times. The V and J genes are TRBV4-3 and TRBJ1-1; the D is unclear. CDR3 length: 13 amino acids. CDR1 LGHNA and CDR2 YSLEER come from the germline V gene. V lost 0 bases and J 5 bases, leaving 7 bases between the germline ends. The CDR3 protein is CASSQEQLTEAFF. CDR3 nucleotide sequence: TGCGCCAGCAGCCAAGAGCAGTTGACTGAAGCTTTCTTT.

The rearrangement joins TRBV7-2 to TRBJ1-2; D uncertain. The CDR3 spans 14 residues. The germline V gene has CDR1 SGHTA and CDR2 FQGNSA. V gave up 4 bases and J gave up 1 base, with 10 bases separating them. The CDR3: CASSSSGLNYGYTF. The CDR3 nucleotides are TGTGCCAGCAGCTCCTCGGGCCTTAACTATGGCTACACCTTC.

This chain links TRBV6-2 or TRBV6-3 with TRBJ2-5, with no clear D. V was trimmed by 5 bases and J by 5 bases, leaving 12 bases between them. This CDR3 has 13 residues. From germline, CDR1 is MNHEY and CDR2 SVGEGT. Here the CDR3 DNA reads TGTGCCAGCAGTCCCGACTGGGTGGAGACCCAGTACTTC. Its translation: CASSPDWVETQYF.

The rearrangement links TRBV11-2 to TRBJ2-2; D perhaps matches TRBD1 (6 bases). The CDR3 consists of 17 residues. In germline, CDR1 is SGHAT, CDR2 FQNNGV. Trimming left V 5 bases short and J 1 base short, with 17 bases between. This CDR3 reads CASSPRDWGQNTGELFF. The DNA of the CDR3 is TGTGCCAGCAGCCCTAGGGATTGGGGACAGAACACCGGGGAGCTGTTTTTT.

This clonotype was observed a few times. This chain uses TRBV7-6 with TRBJ2-5; D tentatively fits TRBD1 or TRBD2 (5 bases each). The ends were cut back, 5 bases at V and 1 base at J, with 23 bases in the middle. Per the germline V gene, CDR1 is SGHVS and CDR2 is FNYEAQ. The CDR3 is 18 residues long. The CDR3 nucleotides read TGTGCCAGCAGCCGGGGACGAGAGGATACGGGGCCCCAAGAGACCCAGTACTTC. It codes for CASSRGREDTGPQETQYF.

This clonotype was recorded at least ten times. The chain carries TRBV7-2 and TRBJ1-6; unclear D gene. There are 16 residues in the CDR3. Looked up from germline, CDR1 is SGHTA and CDR2 is FQGNSA. Trimming removed 1 base from V and 13 bases from J, with 20 bases in between. CDR3 sequence (DNA): TGTGCCAGCAGCTTAGGTGCGGAGCTTACGTGGGCGCCCCTCCACTTT. This gives the protein CASSLGAELTWAPLHF.